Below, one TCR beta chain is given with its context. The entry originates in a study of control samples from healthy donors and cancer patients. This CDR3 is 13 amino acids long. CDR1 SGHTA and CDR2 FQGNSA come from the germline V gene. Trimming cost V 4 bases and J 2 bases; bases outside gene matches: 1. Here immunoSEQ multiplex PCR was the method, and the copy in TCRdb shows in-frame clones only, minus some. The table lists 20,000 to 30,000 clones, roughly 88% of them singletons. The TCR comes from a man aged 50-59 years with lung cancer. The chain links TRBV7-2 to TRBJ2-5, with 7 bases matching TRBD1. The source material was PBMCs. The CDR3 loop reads CASSWGQQETQYF. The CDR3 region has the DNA TGTGCCAGCAGCTGGGGACAGCAAGAGACCCAGTACTTC.